The 15 T cell receptor beta chains reported below all come from one sample, sequenced in a study of beta chain features in type 1 diabetes. No antigen has been identified for these receptors. Expressed TCRB transcripts were sequenced, since all the RNA that had been isolated was reverse transcribed. TCRdb's table, derived via immunoSEQ multiplex PCR, lists solely in-frame clones and lacks some. The repertoire holds 250,000 to 350,000 clones, with 13% to 15% as singletons. Study results and caveats: Moderate yet significant TCRB CDR3 shortening was seen in Type 1 diabetes patients in all four CD4+ subsets.

The sequenced sample consisted of naive CD4+ T cells from blood. These receptors were collected from a man aged 25-40 years with type 1 diabetes.

The genes are TRBV6-1 and TRBJ2-1, with 10 positions matching TRBD1. The trim removed 7 bases at V and 5 bases at J, leaving 5 bases unmatched. This CDR3 contains 14 residues. CDR1 is MNHNS and CDR2 is SASEGT in the germline V gene. The CDR3 DNA sequence: TGTGCCAGCATGTGGGGACAGGGGAACAATGAGCAGTTCTTC. Protein: CASMWGQGNNEQFF.

This chain uses TRBV6-5 with TRBJ2-3; 7 bases align to TRBD1. The CDR3 totals 15 residues. The germline CDR1 and CDR2 sequences are MNHEY and SVGAGI. J gave up 1 base and V 0 bases, and 1 base lay outside the gene matches. CDR3 sequence reads: CASSYSGTGTDTQYF. In nucleotides, the CDR3 is TGTGCCAGCAGTTACTCTGGGACAGGCACAGATACGCAGTATTTT.

The rearrangement uses TRBV25-1 and TRBJ1-1; D ambiguous. Germline lookup yields CDR1 MGHDK and CDR2 SYGVNS. The V end was cut by 2 bases, the J end by 4 bases, with 14 bases between. The length of the CDR3 is 15 residues. The CDR3 sequence is CASSEQGPEATEAFF. Written as DNA, the CDR3 is TGTGCCAGCAGTGAACAAGGTCCCGAGGCCACTGAAGCTTTCTTT.

J is TRBJ2-7 and V is TRBV2; 14 positions agree with TRBD2. Looked up from germline, CDR1 is SNHLY and CDR2 is FYNNEI. The CDR3 sequence is 15 residues long. V gave up 6 bases and J gave up 9 bases; unmatched junction bases: 10. CDR3 region: CASRAGTSGRSRQYF. The CDR3 DNA sequence: TGTGCCAGCAGGGCCGGGACTAGCGGGAGATCGCGGCAGTACTTC.

V and J are TRBV29-1 and TRBJ2-3, with a weak D call TRBD2 (5 bases). Germline V gives CDR1 SQVTM, CDR2 ANQGSEA. The CDR3 contains 13 residues. Trimming cost V 6 bases and J 6 bases, with 16 bases left between them. CDR3 amino acids: CSVSLTRDDTQYF. The CDR3 nucleotides read TGCAGCGTCTCCCTCACCCGGGATGATACGCAGTATTTT.

This clone was detected a few times. This rearrangement joins TRBV2 to TRBJ1-1; D gene uncertain. CDR1 is SNHLY, CDR2 FYNNEI, per germline. The CDR3 extends over 13 amino acids. V was cut by 6 bases and J by 1 base, with 9 bases left in between. For the CDR3, the DNA is TGTGCCAGCAGCCCCGAGTGGAACACTGAAGCTTTCTTT. Residues: CASSPEWNTEAFF. The full variable domain, in which reference TRBV2 and TRBJ1-1 provide the parts outside the CDR3, is EPEVTQTPSHQVTQMGQEVILRCVPISNHLYFYWYRQILGQKVEFLVSFYNNEISEKSEIFDDQFSVERPDGSNFTLKIRSTKLEDSAMYFCASSPEWNTEAFFGQGTRLTVV.

The chain carries TRBV5-5 and TRBJ2-7; 7 nucleotides agree with TRBD1. J was trimmed by 0 bases and V by 5 bases; bases with no gene match: 5. The germline V gene encodes CDR1 SGHKS and CDR2 YYEKEE (reference sequence). The CDR3 is 14 amino acids. The chain's CDR3 is CASRADRPSYEQYF. DNA of the CDR3: TGTGCCAGCAGGGCGGACAGGCCCTCCTACGAGCAGTACTTC.

V usage is TRBV28 and J usage is TRBJ1-4; 9 nucleotides line up with TRBD1. CDR1 is MDHEN, CDR2 SYDVKM, per germline. V lost 3 bases and J lost 7; bases outside the gene matches: 6. This CDR3 region has 15 residues. CDR3 protein: CASSFPGQGGEKLFF. The CDR3 coding sequence is TGTGCCAGCAGTTTTCCGGGACAGGGCGGTGAAAAACTGTTTTTT.

The chain is built from TRBV5-1 and TRBJ2-7; 7 bases agree with TRBD1. This CDR3 has 14 residues. CDR1 and CDR2 from the germline V gene are SGHRS and YFSETQ. The V and J ends lost 6 bases and 2 bases, in that order; junction bases with no gene match: 8. The CDR3 protein is CASTGDRAPYEQYF. The CDR3 DNA reads TGCGCCAGCACCGGAGACAGGGCTCCCTACGAGCAGTACTTC.

A remark on this clone: One end of the junction is discordant with germline, which a read error may explain. This sequence joins TRBV2 and TRBJ2-5, with TRBD2 identical over 7 bases. CDR1 and CDR2 (germline): SNHLY, FYNNEI. CDR3 length equals 16 residues. CDR3 sequence reads: CASSEAWGGFQKTQYF. The CDR3 DNA follows: TGTGCCAGCAGTGAAGCTTGGGGAGGGTTCCAAAAGACCCAGTACTTC.

This clone turned up a few times. The chain recombines TRBV6-5 with TRBJ1-5, with D possibly being TRBD1 (5 bases). The V gene's germline CDR1 is MNHEY and CDR2 SVGAGI. The CDR3 is made up of 14 amino acids. V was clipped by 0 bases and J by 6 bases, with 9 bases between them. CDR3 residues: CASSYSTVSQPQHF. DNA of the CDR3: TGTGCCAGCAGTTACTCGACAGTAAGTCAGCCCCAGCATTTT.

The rearrangement links TRBV7-3 to TRBJ2-3, with unresolved D. CDR3 size: 15 residues. The V end was cut by 3 bases, the J end by 4 bases, with 14 bases between. Germline values: CDR1 SGHTA, CDR2 FQGTGA. This chain's CDR3 is CASSLNDPSADTQYF. The CDR3 DNA sequence: TGTGCCAGCAGCTTGAACGATCCCAGCGCAGATACGCAGTATTTT.

This clone occurred a few times. The chain combines TRBV7-9 with TRBJ1-4, with D tentatively TRBD1 (5 bases). With 6 bases removed from V and 5 bases from J, the gap between germline ends came to 13 bases. The germline V gene has CDR1 SEHNR and CDR2 FQNEAQ (reference sequence). The CDR3 consists of 14 residues. The CDR3 reads CASRRDSGNEKLFF. The CDR3 region has the DNA TGTGCCAGCAGGAGAGACAGTGGGAATGAAAAACTGTTTTTT.

This chain connects TRBV5-1 to TRBJ2-1; D is perhaps TRBD2 (6 bases). V shed 0 bases and J shed 4 bases, with 14 bases lying between them. CDR3 length: 16 amino acids. Germline CDR1 is SGHRS and CDR2 is YFSETQ. CDR3 nucleotides: TGCGCCAGCAGCTTGGGGTGGGGGGACTTATACAATGAGCAGTTCTTC. Its translation: CASSLGWGDLYNEQFF.

This chain joins TRBV7-9 and TRBJ1-2; D is perhaps TRBD1 (5 bases). Per germline, CDR1 SEHNR and CDR2 FQNEAQ (reference sequence). Trimming pared 1 base from V and 4 bases from J, leaving 13 bases between. The CDR3 is 15 amino acids. CDR3 nucleotide sequence: TGTGCCAGCAGCTTAGTACTCCCAGGGCTCTATGGCTACACCTTC. Its protein product is CASSLVLPGLYGYTF. Variable domain in full (rest from reference TRBV7-9 and TRBJ1-2): DTGVSQNPRHKITKRGQNVTFRCDPISEHNRLYWYRQTLGQGPEFLTYFQNEAQLEKSRLLSDRFSAERPKGSFSTLEIQRTEQGDSAMYLCASSLVLPGLYGYTFGSGTRLTVV.